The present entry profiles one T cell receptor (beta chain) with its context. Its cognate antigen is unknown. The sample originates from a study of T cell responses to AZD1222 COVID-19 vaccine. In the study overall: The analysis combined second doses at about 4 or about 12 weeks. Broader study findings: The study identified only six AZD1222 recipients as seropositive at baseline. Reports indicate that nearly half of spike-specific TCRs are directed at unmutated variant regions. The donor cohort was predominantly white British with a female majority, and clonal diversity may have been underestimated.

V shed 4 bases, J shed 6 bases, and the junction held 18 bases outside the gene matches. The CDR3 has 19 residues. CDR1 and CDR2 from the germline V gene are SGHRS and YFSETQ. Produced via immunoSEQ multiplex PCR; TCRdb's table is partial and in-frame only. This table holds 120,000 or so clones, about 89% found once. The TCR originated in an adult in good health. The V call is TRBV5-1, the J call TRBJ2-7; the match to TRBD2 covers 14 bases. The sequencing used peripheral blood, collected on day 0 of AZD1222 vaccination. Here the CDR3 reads CASSKAGLAGVRSAGEQYF. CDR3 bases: TGCGCCAGCAGCAAGGCGGGACTAGCGGGAGTACGGTCTGCGGGCGAGCAGTACTTC.